Sequencing of this T cell receptor (beta chain) was carried out in a study of cytomegalovirus exposure and HLA in healthy donors. In the study overall: Of all 380 or so donors who were genotyped, around 82% belonged to the Caucasian-associated ancestry cluster. Points from the study as a whole: Prior analysis indicated that the majority of TCR beta V segments exhibited productivity approximately 87% or approximately 30% of the time.

Primers: 60 Vbeta forward and 13 Jbeta reverse. The method was immunoSEQ multiplex PCR; TCRdb's version includes in-frame clones alone and lacks a portion of them. Of 150,000 or so clones in the sample, around 73% were seen once. This clone was seen a few times. Its antigen is undetermined. The sequenced sample was PBMCs. The receptor was isolated from a female donor in good health and CMV-seronegative.

CDR3 nucleotide sequence: TGTGCCTGGAGTGCCCTCCGGGAATCGGGGACAGATACGCAGTATTTT. This encodes CAWSALRESGTDTQYF. The chain joins TRBV30 to TRBJ2-3; D possibly corresponds to TRBD2 (5 bases). The CDR3 runs to 16 residues. V lost 1 base to trimming and J lost 3 bases, with 17 bases between them. Germline CDR1 reads GTSNPN; CDR2 reads SVGIG (reference sequence). Supplemented by reference TRBV30 and TRBJ2-3, the full variable domain reads SQTIHQWPATLVQPVGSPLSLECTVEGTSNPNLYWYRQAAGRGLQLLFYSVGIGQISSEVPQNLSASRPQDRQFILSSKKLLLSDSGFYLCAWSALRESGTDTQYFGPGTRLTVL.